Listed here is a single T cell receptor beta chain. Its target is not known. This entry is derived from a study of T cell clonotyping in hematopoietic cell transplantation. Overall study context: Recipient samples before transplant were obtained post-cytoreduction.

Some clones are missing from TCRdb's copy, which holds only in-frame ones; the method was immunoSEQ multiplex PCR. Here the sample spans about 36,000 clones, 95% being singletons. Sample time point: recipient sample about 28 days before transplant, after cytoreduction. This CDR3 contains 14 residues. Germline CDR1 and CDR2: MDHEN and SYDVKM. The junction had 4 bases not matched to a gene; V was cut back by 7 bases and J by 2 bases. Study conclusions and caveats: No sorting was done, leaving CD4 and CD8 contributions mixed. Recipient TCR diversity dropped after transplant; expanded clonotypes rose from day 30 to 180. Few recipient clonotypes overlapped donors; over 95% were de novo at given depth.

The clonotype comes from a middle-aged man with chronic myeloid leukemia. Some clones in this sample may be carry-over from other donors' samples. J is TRBJ1-4 and V is TRBV28, with 7 bases matching TRBD1. Specimen: peripheral blood mononuclear cells, collected before stem cell transplant. The DNA of the CDR3 is TGTGCCAGCAATACAGGGGTGACTAATGAAAAACTGTTTTTT. Its translation: CASNTGVTNEKLFF. The full variable domain, rest sourced from reference TRBV28 and TRBJ1-4, is DVKVTQSSRYLVKRTGEKVFLECVQDMDHENMFWYRQDPGLGLRLIYFSYDVKMKEKGDIPEGYSVSREKKERFSLILESASTNQTSMYLCASNTGVTNEKLFFGSGTQLSVL.